The source of this TCR beta chain is a study of T cells in Graves' hyperthyroidism and ophthalmopathy. Study-wide context: Pretreatment peripheral blood was obtained at initial diagnosis. Study-wide findings and caveats: Blood also showed most of the thyroid clonotypes that were expanded above 0.001. Before onset, ophthalmopathy was predicted by the model a median approximately 6.6 months earlier.

Amplification of TCR beta CDR3 regions used RNA as the template. In the first-round RT-PCR of the TCR CDR3, the HTBI primer set was used. From the multiplex PCR reads, TCRdb called clonotypes with MiXCR, one entry per CDR3 protein. The sample includes about 370,000 distinct CDR3 sequences, around 15% of them seen just once. The V segment lost 8 bases and the J segment 6 bases; nucleotides outside the gene matches: 10. There are 15 residues in the CDR3. The germline gives CDR1 MNHEY, CDR2 SMNVEV (reference sequence). This clonotype was detected many times. What it binds is not known. Diagnoses used clinical symptoms, serum thyroxine and TRAb, thyroid ultrasound and orbital computed tomography.

The rearrangement links TRBV27 to TRBJ2-1; 10 bases map to TRBD2. The receptor was derived from a woman aged 60 to 75 with Graves' ophthalmopathy. Sequencing input: blood. The CDR3 sequence is CASDKWPSGSNEQFF. DNA for the CDR3: TGTGCCAGCGATAAGTGGCCTAGCGGGAGCAATGAGCAGTTCTTC.